The rows below give T cell receptor beta chains drawn from one sample of a study of blood T cell repertoires in COVID-19. Produced via immunoSEQ multiplex PCR; TCRdb's table is partial and in-frame only. The sample holds tens of thousands of clones, around 89% seen once. What was sequenced was peripheral blood. Every receptor here comes from a woman between 55 and 75 years old with active COVID-19. Each CDR3 is given with its conserved first and last residue. The size of a clone is reported for some rows only, either as once, few or many, or as a class for expanded clones.

abundance,v_gene,CDR3aa
-,TRBV18,CASSPGPGLGTQYF
-,TRBV9,CASSGGTGGSPLHF
-,TRBV2,CASIRGASGIGEQFF
-,TRBV10-2,CASREPGLAGGYNEQFF
-,TRBV9,CASSDLTYNEQFF
-,TRBV2,CASGGSGSGTGELFF
-,TRBV9,CASSVNPGTSVETQYF
-,TRBV19,CATEAGTGGTGELFF
once,TRBV5-4,CASSQNGGPQGTFGYEQYF
-,TRBV7-2,CASKGLGSYEQYF
-,TRBV30,CAWRQTGTVNQPQHF
-,TRBV5-4,CASSLGPLISYEQYF
-,TRBV4-1,CASSQTSGSSYEQYF
-,TRBV2,CASSWTSGMSSYNEQFF
-,TRBV7-3,CASSLAVSSYNEQFF
-,TRBV2,CASRGGVQETQYF
-,TRBV29-1,CSVGGTSGSGETQYF
-,TRBV7-2,CASSLELAGEGTQYF
-,TRBV4-1,CASSQDSGFSLGSYNEQFF
-,TRBV6-1,CASSKGRTQKNYEQYF
-,TRBV24-1,CATSDHGQGNYEQYF
-,TRBV5-1,CASSAGLAIETQYF